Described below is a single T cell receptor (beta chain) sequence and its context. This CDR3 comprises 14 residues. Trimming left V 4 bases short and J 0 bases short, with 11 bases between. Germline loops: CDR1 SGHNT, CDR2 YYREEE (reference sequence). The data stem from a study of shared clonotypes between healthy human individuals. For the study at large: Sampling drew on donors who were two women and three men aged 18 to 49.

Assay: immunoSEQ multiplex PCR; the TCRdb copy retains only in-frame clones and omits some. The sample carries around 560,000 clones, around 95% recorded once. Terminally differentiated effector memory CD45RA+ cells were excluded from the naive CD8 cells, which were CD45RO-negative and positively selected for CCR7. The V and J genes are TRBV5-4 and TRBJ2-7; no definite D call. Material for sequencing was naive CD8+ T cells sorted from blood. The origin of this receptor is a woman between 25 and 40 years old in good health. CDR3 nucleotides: TGTGCCAGCAGCCCGACGGGTCACTCCTACGAGCAGTACTTC. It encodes CASSPTGHSYEQYF.